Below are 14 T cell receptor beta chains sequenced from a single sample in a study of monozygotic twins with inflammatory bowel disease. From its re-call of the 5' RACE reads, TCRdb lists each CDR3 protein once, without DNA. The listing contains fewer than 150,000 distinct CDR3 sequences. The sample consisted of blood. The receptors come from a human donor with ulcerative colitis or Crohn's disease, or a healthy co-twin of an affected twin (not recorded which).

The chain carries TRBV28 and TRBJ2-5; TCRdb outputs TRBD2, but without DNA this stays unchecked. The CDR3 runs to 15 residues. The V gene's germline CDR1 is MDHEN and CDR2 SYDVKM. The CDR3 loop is CASNPNRDGLGGQYF. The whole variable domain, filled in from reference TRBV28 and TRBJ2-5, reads DVKVTQSSRYLVKRTGEKVFLECVQDMDHENMFWYRQDPGLGLRLIYFSYDVKMKEKGDIPEGYSVSREKKERFSLILESASTNQTSMYLCASNPNRDGLGGQYFGPGTRLLVL.

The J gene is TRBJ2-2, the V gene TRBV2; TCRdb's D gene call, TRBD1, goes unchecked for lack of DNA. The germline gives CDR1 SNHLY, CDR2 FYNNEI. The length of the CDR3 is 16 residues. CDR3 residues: CASSDRGGRNTGELFF.

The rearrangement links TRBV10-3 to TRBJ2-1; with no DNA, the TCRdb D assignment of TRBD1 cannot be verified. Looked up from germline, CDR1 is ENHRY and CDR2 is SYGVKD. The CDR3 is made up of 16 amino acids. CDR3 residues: CAISESRDRGYNEQFF.

The CDR3 region is CASSLARGGGADNEQFF. This sequence joins TRBV5-1 and TRBJ2-1; the D call from TCRdb, TRBD2, cannot be confirmed without DNA. CDR3 length: 17 amino acids. Germline CDR1 is SGHRS and CDR2 is YFSETQ.

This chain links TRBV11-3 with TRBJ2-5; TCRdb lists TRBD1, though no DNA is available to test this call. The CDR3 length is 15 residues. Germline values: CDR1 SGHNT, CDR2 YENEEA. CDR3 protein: CASSLRGQGKETQYF.

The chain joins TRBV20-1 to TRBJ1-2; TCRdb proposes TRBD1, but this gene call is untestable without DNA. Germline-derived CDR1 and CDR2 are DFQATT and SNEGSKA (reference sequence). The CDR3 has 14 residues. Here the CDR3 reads CSARPFTGPYGYTF.

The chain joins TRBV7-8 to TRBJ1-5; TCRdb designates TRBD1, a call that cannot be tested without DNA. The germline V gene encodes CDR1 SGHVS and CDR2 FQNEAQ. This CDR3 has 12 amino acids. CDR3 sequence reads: CASSSPDRAQHF.

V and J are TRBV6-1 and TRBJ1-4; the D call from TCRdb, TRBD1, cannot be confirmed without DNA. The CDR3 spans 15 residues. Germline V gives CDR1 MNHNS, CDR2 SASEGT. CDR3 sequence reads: CASRQYRGLSEKLFF.

Here the CDR3 reads CASSYRDLYQETQYF. V usage is TRBV5-6 and J usage is TRBJ2-5; TCRdb's D gene call, TRBD1, goes unchecked for lack of DNA. The CDR3 has 15 residues. Germline V CDR1 and CDR2: SGHDT, YYEEEE.

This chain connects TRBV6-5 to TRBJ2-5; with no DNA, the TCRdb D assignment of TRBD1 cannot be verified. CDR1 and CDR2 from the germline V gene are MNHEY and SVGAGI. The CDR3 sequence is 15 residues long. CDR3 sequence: CASSYSIKGIETQYF.

The CDR3 spells CSATRGGYNEKLFF. The V and J genes are TRBV20-1 and TRBJ1-4. The CDR3 runs to 14 residues. The germline V gene has CDR1 DFQATT and CDR2 SNEGSKA (reference sequence).

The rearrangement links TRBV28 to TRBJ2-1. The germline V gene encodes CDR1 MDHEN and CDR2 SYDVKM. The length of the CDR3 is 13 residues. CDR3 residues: CASSLRTHNEQFF.

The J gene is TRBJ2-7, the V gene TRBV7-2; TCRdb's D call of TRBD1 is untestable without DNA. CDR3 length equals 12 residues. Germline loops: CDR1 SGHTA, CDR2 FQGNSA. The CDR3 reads CATGQSYYEQYF.

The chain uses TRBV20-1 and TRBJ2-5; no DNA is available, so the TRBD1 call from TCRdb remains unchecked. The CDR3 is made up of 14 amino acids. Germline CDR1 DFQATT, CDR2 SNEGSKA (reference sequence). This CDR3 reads CSARDPTGRGTQYF.